These 8 T cell receptor beta chains were all obtained from the same sample, sequenced in a study of control samples from healthy donors and cancer patients. Only in-frame clones appear in the TCRdb table, and some are missing; sequencing was by immunoSEQ multiplex PCR. The sample records about 140,000 clones, just under 95% being singletons. The sample comprised blood. The receptors originated from a man aged 25 to 40 in good health.

The chain combines TRBV5-4 with TRBJ2-7, with D tentatively TRBD1 (6 bases). CDR3 length equals 15 residues. The ends were cut back, 4 bases at V and 2 bases at J, with 16 bases in the middle. Per germline, CDR1 SGHNT and CDR2 YYREEE (reference sequence). The CDR3 DNA sequence: TGTGCCAGCAGCAGTAACCCGGGACAAGCCTACGAGCAGTACTTC. This translates into CASSSNPGQAYEQYF.

The CDR3 protein is CASTQYRGAAEKLFF. CDR3 bases: TGTGCCAGCACCCAATACAGGGGAGCGGCTGAAAAACTGTTTTTT. The chain joins TRBV28 to TRBJ1-4; 7 bases match TRBD1. The CDR3 is made up of 15 amino acids. V trimming: 7 bases; J trimming: 7 bases; junction bases outside the gene matches: 12. Germline V gene data show CDR1 as MDHEN and CDR2 as SYDVKM.

J is TRBJ2-1 and V is TRBV9; D ambiguous. Germline values: CDR1 SGDLS, CDR2 YYNGEE. This CDR3 has 14 residues. V lost 5 bases and J 6 bases, leaving 15 bases between the germline ends. Written as DNA, the CDR3 is TGTGCCAGCAGGGCGGACCTAGGGTCCAATGAGCAGTTCTTC. Translated, it gives CASRADLGSNEQFF.

This chain links TRBV6-5 with TRBJ1-3; D is possibly TRBD1 (6 bases). Germline V gene sequence: CDR1 MNHEY, CDR2 SVGAGI. Trimming took off 6 bases at V and 3 bases at J, with 15 bases between the two ends. This CDR3 is built from 15 residues. The CDR3 sequence: CASRASGHSGNTIYF. In nucleotides, the CDR3 is TGTGCCAGCAGGGCCTCGGGACATAGTGGAAACACCATATATTTT.

This chain uses TRBV19 with TRBJ1-5; D is uncertain. V was shortened by 8 bases and J by 4 bases, with 12 bases between the two germline ends. The CDR3 is 13 residues long. The germline CDR1 and CDR2 sequences are LNHDA and SQIVND (reference sequence). This CDR3 reads CASSPGWNQPQHF. In DNA, the CDR3 is TGTGCCAGTTCCCCAGGATGGAATCAGCCCCAGCATTTT.

The V gene is TRBV4-1, the J gene TRBJ2-4; no clear D. The germline V gene encodes CDR1 MGHRA and CDR2 YSYEKL. The CDR3 totals 15 residues. Trimming took 4 bases from V and 0 from J, leaving 10 bases between them. CDR3 region: CASSPSSRAKNIQYF. CDR3 in DNA: TGCGCCAGCAGCCCCTCCTCAAGAGCCAAAAACATTCAGTACTTC.

This clone has a handful of counts. The V gene is TRBV15, the J gene TRBJ2-7; 9 bases fit TRBD2. The CDR3 has 16 residues. Germline CDR1 reads LNHNV; CDR2 reads YYDKDF (reference sequence). Trimming took 0 bases from V and 5 from J; bases not matched to a gene: 8. The CDR3 is CATSRDSASGIHEQYF. As DNA, the CDR3 is TGTGCCACCAGCAGAGATTCGGCTAGCGGGATCCACGAGCAGTACTTC. Using reference TRBV15 and TRBJ2-7 for the parts outside the CDR3, the full variable domain is DAMVIQNPRYQVTQFGKPVTLSCSQTLNHNVMYWYQQKSSQAPKLLFHYYDKDFNNEADTPDNFQSRRPNTSFCFLDIRSPGLGDTAMYLCATSRDSASGIHEQYFGPGTRLTVT.

The chain couples TRBV7-9 to TRBJ2-1; the match to TRBD2 covers 8 bases. The CDR3 has 16 residues. Germline CDR1 reads SEHNR; CDR2 reads FQNEAQ (reference sequence). The trim removed 5 bases at V and 5 bases at J, leaving 11 bases unmatched. The CDR3 is CASSRGGAQFNNEQFF. The CDR3, as DNA: TGTGCCAGCAGCCGGGGGGGAGCCCAATTTAACAATGAGCAGTTCTTC.